This T cell receptor (beta chain) was identified in a study of T cells in Graves' hyperthyroidism and ophthalmopathy. Newly diagnosed patients aged 18 to 65 had hyperthyroidism of under 2 months' duration. Exclusion of patients followed from uncontrolled infection, other autoimmune disease, pregnancy or lactation. Clinical symptoms, serum thyroxine, TRAb, thyroid ultrasound and orbital computed tomography informed diagnoses. Worth noting for this clonotype: What it recognizes is unknown.

The source material, RNA transcripts, was used to amplify TCR beta CDR3 regions. The HTBI primer set drove a first-round RT-PCR of the TCR CDR3. One entry per CDR3 protein, called by TCRdb with MiXCR from the multiplex PCR reads. The sample records some 350,000 distinct CDR3 sequences, about 15% being singletons. General study results and limits: From stable hyperthyroidism, ophthalmopathy was set apart by a 13 V-J model.

V trimming: 5 bases; J trimming: 5 bases; junction bases outside the gene matches: 9. The CDR3 loop spans 15 amino acids. Germline CDR1 reads SGHRS; CDR2 reads YFSETQ. V is TRBV5-1 and J is TRBJ2-1, with 8 bases lining up with TRBD2. The sequenced material came from blood. The TCR comes from a woman between 18 and 29 years old with Graves' hyperthyroidism that later progressed to Graves' ophthalmopathy. In nucleotides, the CDR3 is TGCGCCAGCAGTCTGGCGGCGGGAGGACACAATGAGCAGTTCTTC. The encoded protein is CASSLAAGGHNEQFF.